The clone carrying this T cell receptor beta chain was detected only once. Its antigen remains unknown. Data came from immunoSEQ multiplex PCR; TCRdb stores just in-frame clones and leaves some out. This sample carries approximately 60,000 clones, around 96% of them seen once, and the ten largest clones take about 0.095%. The sample is drawn from a study of siplizumab effects on memory and regulatory T cells. General study findings and limits: Both greater diversity than memory cells and a major contribution to the alloresponse seemed to characterize naive T cells.

Sequenced sample: naive CD8+ T cells sorted from blood. The receptor comes from a human donor in good health.

This chain's CDR3 is CASSVAWGSTDTQYF. CDR3 bases: TGTGCCAGCAGCGTAGCATGGGGAAGCACAGATACGCAGTATTTT. The J gene is TRBJ2-3, the V gene TRBV9; D remains ambiguous. This CDR3 is built from 15 residues. Looked up from germline, CDR1 is SGDLS and CDR2 is YYNGEE. V lost 0 bases and J lost 0, with 8 bases in between.